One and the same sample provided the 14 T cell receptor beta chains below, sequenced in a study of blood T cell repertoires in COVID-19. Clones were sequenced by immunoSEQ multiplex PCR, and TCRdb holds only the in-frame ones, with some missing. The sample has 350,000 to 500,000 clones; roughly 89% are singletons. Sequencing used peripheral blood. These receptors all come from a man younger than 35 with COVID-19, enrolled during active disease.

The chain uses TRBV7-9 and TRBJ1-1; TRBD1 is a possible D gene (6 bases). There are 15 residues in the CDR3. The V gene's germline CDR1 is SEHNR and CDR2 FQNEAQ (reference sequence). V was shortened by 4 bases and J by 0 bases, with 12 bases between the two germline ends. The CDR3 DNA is TGTGCCAGCAGCTCGCCGGGACATTTGAACACTGAAGCTTTCTTT. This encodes CASSSPGHLNTEAFF.

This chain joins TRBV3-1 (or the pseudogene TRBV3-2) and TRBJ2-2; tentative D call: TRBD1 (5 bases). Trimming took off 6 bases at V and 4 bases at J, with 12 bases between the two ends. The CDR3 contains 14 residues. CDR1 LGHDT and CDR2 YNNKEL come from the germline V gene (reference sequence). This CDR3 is CASSRQGATGELFF. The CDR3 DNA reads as TGTGCCAGCAGTCGACAAGGGGCCACCGGGGAGCTGTTTTTT.

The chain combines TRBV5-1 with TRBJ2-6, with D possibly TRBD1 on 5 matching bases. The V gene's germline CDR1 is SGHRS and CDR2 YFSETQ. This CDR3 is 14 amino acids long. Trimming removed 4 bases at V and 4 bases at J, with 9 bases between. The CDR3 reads CASSITGGANVLTF. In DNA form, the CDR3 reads TGCGCCAGCAGCATAACAGGAGGGGCCAACGTCCTGACTTTC.

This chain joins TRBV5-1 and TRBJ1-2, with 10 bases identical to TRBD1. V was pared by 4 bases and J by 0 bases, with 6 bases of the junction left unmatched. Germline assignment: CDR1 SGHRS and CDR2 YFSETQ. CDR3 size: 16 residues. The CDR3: CASSPGQGEANYGYTF. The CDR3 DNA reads TGCGCCAGCAGCCCCGGACAGGGGGAAGCTAACTATGGCTACACCTTC.

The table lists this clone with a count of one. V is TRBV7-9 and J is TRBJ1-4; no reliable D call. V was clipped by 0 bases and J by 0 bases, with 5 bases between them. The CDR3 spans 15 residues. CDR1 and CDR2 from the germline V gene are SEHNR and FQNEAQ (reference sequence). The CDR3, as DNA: TGTGCCAGCAGCTTAGCCGGGACAACTAATGAAAAACTGTTTTTT. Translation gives CASSLAGTTNEKLFF.

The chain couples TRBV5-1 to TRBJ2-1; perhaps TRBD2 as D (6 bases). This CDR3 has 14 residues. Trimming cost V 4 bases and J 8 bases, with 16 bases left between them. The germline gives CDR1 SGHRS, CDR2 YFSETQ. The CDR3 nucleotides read TGCGCCAGCAGCCCCCAGACTAGGTCCGATGAGCAGTTCTTC. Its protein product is CASSPQTRSDEQFF.

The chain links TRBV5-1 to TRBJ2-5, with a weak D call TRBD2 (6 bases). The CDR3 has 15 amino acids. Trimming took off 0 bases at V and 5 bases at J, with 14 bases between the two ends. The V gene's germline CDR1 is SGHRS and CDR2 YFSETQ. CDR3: CASSLATSLVETQYF. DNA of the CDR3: TGCGCCAGCAGCTTGGCCACTAGCTTAGTTGAGACCCAGTACTTC.

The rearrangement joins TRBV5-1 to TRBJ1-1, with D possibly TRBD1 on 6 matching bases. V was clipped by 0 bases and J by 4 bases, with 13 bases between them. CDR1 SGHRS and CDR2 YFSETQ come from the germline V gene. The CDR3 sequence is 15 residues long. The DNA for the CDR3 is TGCGCCAGCAGCTTGGCAGCAGGGGAGTTCACTGAAGCTTTCTTT. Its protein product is CASSLAAGEFTEAFF.

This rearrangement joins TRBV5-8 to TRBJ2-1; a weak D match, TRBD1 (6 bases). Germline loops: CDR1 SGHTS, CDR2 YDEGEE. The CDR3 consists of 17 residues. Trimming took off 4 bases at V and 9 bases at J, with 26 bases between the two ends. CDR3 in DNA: TGTGCCAGCAGCCTGAATTTCAGGGGCCCTCTTTGGCCTGAGCAGTTCTTC. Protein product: CASSLNFRGPLWPEQFF.

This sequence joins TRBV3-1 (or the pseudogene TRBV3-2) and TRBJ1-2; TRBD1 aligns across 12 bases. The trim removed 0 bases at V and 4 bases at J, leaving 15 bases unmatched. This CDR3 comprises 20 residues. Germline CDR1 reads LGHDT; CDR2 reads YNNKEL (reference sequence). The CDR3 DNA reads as TGTGCCAGCAGCCAAGAGGGCACCGGGACAGGGGGCTTTGTAGGCTATGGCTACACCTTC. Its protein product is CASSQEGTGTGGFVGYGYTF.

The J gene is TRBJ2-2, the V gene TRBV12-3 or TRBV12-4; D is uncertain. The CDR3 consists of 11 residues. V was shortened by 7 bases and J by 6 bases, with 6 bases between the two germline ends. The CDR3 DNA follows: TGTGCCAGCACCCTCGCCGGGGAGCTGTTTTTT. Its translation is CASTLAGELFF.

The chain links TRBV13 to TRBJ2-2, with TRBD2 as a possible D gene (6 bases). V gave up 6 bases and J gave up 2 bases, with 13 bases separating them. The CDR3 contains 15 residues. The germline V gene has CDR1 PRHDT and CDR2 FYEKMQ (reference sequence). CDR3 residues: CASRRRDLNTGELFF. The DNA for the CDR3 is TGTGCCAGCAGGAGGAGGGACTTAAACACCGGGGAGCTGTTTTTT. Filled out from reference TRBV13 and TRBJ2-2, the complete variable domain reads AAGVIQSPRHLIKEKRETATLKCYPIPRHDTVYWYQQGPGQDPQFLISFYEKMQSDKGSIPDRFSAQQFSDYHSELNMSSLELGDSALYFCASRRRDLNTGELFFGEGSRLTVL.

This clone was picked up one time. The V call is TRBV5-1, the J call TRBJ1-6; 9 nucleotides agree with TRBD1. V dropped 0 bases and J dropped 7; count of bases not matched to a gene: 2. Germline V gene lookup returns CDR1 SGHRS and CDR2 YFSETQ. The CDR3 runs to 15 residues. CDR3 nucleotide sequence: TGCGCCAGCAGCTTGGTAGGACAGGGGAATTCACCCCTCCACTTT. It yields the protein CASSLVGQGNSPLHF. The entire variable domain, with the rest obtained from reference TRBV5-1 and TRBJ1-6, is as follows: KAGVTQTPRYLIKTRGQQVTLSCSPISGHRSVSWYQQTPGQGLQFLFEYFSETQRNKGNFPGRFSGRQFSNSRSEMNVSTLELGDSALYLCASSLVGQGNSPLHFGNGTRLTVT.

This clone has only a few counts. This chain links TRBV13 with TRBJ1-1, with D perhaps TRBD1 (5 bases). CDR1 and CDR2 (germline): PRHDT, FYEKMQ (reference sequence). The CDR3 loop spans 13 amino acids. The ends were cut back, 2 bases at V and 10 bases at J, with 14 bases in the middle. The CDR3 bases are TGTGCCAGCAGCTTAAGTCGTCCGGGACTAGCTTTCTTT. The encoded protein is CASSLSRPGLAFF.